What follows describes a single T cell receptor (beta chain). The antigen it binds to is not known. Qualities for individual bases were not recorded, and no much larger clone is one base off. The receptor library was made with the immunoSEQ multiplex PCR assay. A mixture of 60 forward primers for TCR Vbeta segments and 13 reverse primers for TCR Jbeta segments was used in the multiplex PCR. The CDR3 region of rearranged TCR beta genes was amplified from genomic DNA with a multiplex PCR assay. The Illumina HiSeq System was used to sequence the amplified TCR beta libraries as 87-base-pair reads. The study's own analysis went as follows. A later analysis tallied 80 million to 95 million unique TCR beta chains across the 666 repertoires, and around 12 million of those chains were shared by two or more donors. Raw reads were error-corrected and collapsed into unique sequences by a nearest-neighbor algorithm in which closely related sequences were merged to remove PCR and sequencing errors. Alignment of CDR3 sequences to IMGT reference sequences was used to assign V, D and J gene segments. For a sequence to be retained, a match of at least six nucleotides to both a V gene segment and a J gene segment was required. A rearrangement was called productive if the CDR3 had no stop codons and remained in frame with V and J, and every other rearrangement was called non-productive. CDR3 was defined by IMGT convention, running from the second conserved V-encoded cysteine to the conserved J-encoded phenylalanine. The earlier analysis of some 580 of the donors excluded any sequence lacking an unambiguous match to a single V gene segment. In an earlier analysis of a few hundred of the donors, V segments were called functional above 56.7% productive rearrangements and were called segregating when the between-donor standard deviation exceeded 5%. To diagnose cytomegalovirus status from the catalog of TCR beta chain sequences, a statistical classification framework was built. In a later analysis, V and J genes were assigned by comparing TCR nucleotide sequences against IMGT/GENE-DB human TR gene sequences. In a later analysis, CDR3 sequences and most-parsimonious VDJ recombination scenarios were assigned using the TCRdist pipeline. In a later analysis, each TCR beta chain was defined by its CDR3 amino acid sequence together with its V-gene family, and reads lacking a unique V-gene family were excluded. In a later analysis, some 600 highly shared, low-generation-probability nucleotide sequences were removed to address suspected cross-contamination and a sequencing artifact. For each public chain, a later analysis derived a clonal expansion index from normalized ranks of inferred template counts within each repertoire. A later analysis computed generation probabilities with a VDJ recombination model fitted to out-of-frame rearrangements, and checked the results against IGoR. In a later analysis, hypergeometric tests were used to score TCR-TCR, TCR-HLA and TCR-CMV co-occurrence, with a repertoire-size bias correction applied to TCR pairs. False discovery rates were estimated in a later analysis by permuting HLA or CMV assignments 20 times. A later analysis grouped co-occurring TCRs with DBSCAN, adding TCRdist sequence similarity when clustering within HLA-allele-positive subsets. For co-occurrence clustering, repertoires with fewer than 30,000 or more than 120,000 public chains were excluded, along with 4 to 6 repertoires with anomalous nucleotide sharing. What TCRdb holds here is the immuneACCESS table cut down to in-frame rearrangements. Part of the clones is not present; checked against another copy, under half of the missing clones reflect an unresolved V gene, and the others are unexplained. D and trimming come from the DNA, and the V and J calls and clone size come from that table. The sample yields about 130,000 clones; roughly 85% were counted once. About 6.5% of the sample lies in the top ten.

The cohort comprised hundreds of healthy bone marrow donors. At the time of sampling, every cohort member was nominally healthy, though immune exposures that went unrecorded were likely present. The donor was CMV seropositive and was included in the group of approximately 310 seropositive cohort members. A peripheral blood sample was provided by each donor, and peripheral blood mononuclear cells were used for TCR beta sequencing. The Qiagen DNeasy Blood Extraction Kit was used to extract genomic DNA from the blood cell samples. The data are from a study of cytomegalovirus exposure and HLA in healthy donors (dated by TCRdb to 2016 to 2017). Notes on the research overall: An earlier analysis of 587 of the donors reported approximately 290 Gb of sequence data and about 100 million unique TCR beta sequences from approximately 180 million T cells. An early release that covered 500 to 800 HLA-typed donors contained about 300 gigabases of sequencing data and roughly 84 million unique TCR sequences. Both class I and class II loci were covered by HLA typing, at four-digit resolution. Of the approximately 400 genotyped donors, 65% to 90% fell in the genetic ancestry cluster associated with self-reported Caucasian donors. Several DR-DQ haplotypes were handled as single units for association and clustering because linkage in the cohort was strong. A later genetic analysis used genome-wide SNP genotypes for about 60% of the roughly 670 donors, treating that subset as a discovery cohort. Among about 390 genotyped donors of the cohort, an average of approximately 230,000 unique TCR beta nucleotide sequences were sequenced per donor, 15% to 20% of them non-productive. Typing coverage differed by locus: A, B, C, DRB1 and DQB1 were typed in roughly 629-640 donors, DQA1 in 522, DPA1 in some 600, and DPB1 in 400 to 490. Donor age, sex, ethnicity and CMV serostatus were collected together with the repertoire data. An earlier analysis of several hundred of the donors applied high-throughput TCR beta sequencing to assess whether each TCR beta V gene segment acted as functional or pseudogenic. The study aimed to test whether cataloging public T cell receptors could reveal signatures of past pathogen exposure. A later analysis re-examined previously published TCR beta repertoires from more than 650 donors and added high-resolution HLA genotyping to investigate patterns of TCR occurrence. Every discovery cohort repertoire had been produced on one sequencing platform. Rather than using new phenotypic data, the later analysis identified candidate immune exposures from TCR beta sequences and from how often those sequences occurred across donors. High-throughput TCR immunosequencing, statistical association of individual TCRs with disease status, and machine learning were combined to predict cytomegalovirus infection status. The study profiled the T cell repertoires of more than 500 subjects by immunosequencing and related them to cytomegalovirus serostatus. A separate validation cohort of roughly 120 different subjects was used in addition to the roughly 640-subject first cohort. Overall results and qualifications from the work: Most TCR sequences were seen in very few donors, while some public TCRs were found in many individuals. A further reported finding was that TCR beta sequences accurately predicted the HLA-A and HLA-B alleles for most subjects in the first cohort. A later analysis found that TCR association rates varied across HLA loci, with DRB1 alleles showing the most associated TCRs and HLA-C alleles the fewest. V-gene and J-gene trimming of TCR beta chains was associated with a missense DCLRE1C variant in a later genetic analysis, and the association was replicated in an independent cohort. The study listed 150 to 200 TCR beta chains as associated with cytomegalovirus. Immune exposure information for the cohort was limited to CMV serostatus. Broadly in line with IMGT annotations, most TCR beta V segments showed up in productive rearrangements about 90% or about 30% of the time in an earlier analysis of approximately 640 of the donors. In both the original and validation cohorts, the classifier was reported to diagnose cytomegalovirus status with high specificity and sensitivity. Sequencing depth was assumed to be roughly uniform across donors in the presence/absence analyses, though that assumption may not hold. The sequencing pipeline was judged likely to have produced a cluster of highly shared sequence variants as a technical artifact. In a later analysis, HLA-associated TCR beta chains were found to be more clonally expanded and to have lower generation probabilities than equally common non-associated chains. In this cohort, only TCR beta chains were sequenced, and detectable features were limited by the absence of alpha or paired-chain data. The earlier analysis of 587 of the donors excluded seventeen rarely observed V segments, including chromosome 9 orphons, because counts were too low. When HLA alleles, especially DR and DQ, strongly co-occurred, attributing TCR associations to individual alleles was difficult. Linkage disequilibrium might explain the correlated functional status among segregating V segments, but an unknown experimental factor could not be ruled out. Several of the top co-occurrence clusters appeared to be linked to parvovirus B19, influenza, CMV and Epstein-Barr virus, according to a later analysis. In a later analysis, most CMV-associated TCR beta chains were found to appear HLA-restricted, with HLA associations seemingly driven largely by CMV exposure. HLA typing was unavailable for some donors at each locus, so association tests used only the typed subset. At a false discovery rate of 0.05, a later analysis linked 16,951 TCR beta sequences to specific HLA alleles. A few of the identified cytomegalovirus-associated TCR beta chains were confirmed in vitro to be specific for cytomegalovirus antigens. Compared with the roughly 670-donor mean, donors in an Asian-associated ancestry cluster had fewer N-insertions in productive TCRs, according to a later genetic analysis. According to the authors, the approach could potentially be generalized to other disease states and immunological phenotypes.

The sequenced material came from PBMCs. The sequence was obtained from a man aged 35 to 55 in good health and CMV-seropositive.

Read as DNA, the sequence is TGTGCCAGCAGTCTAGGGGGAACCAGCAATCAGCCCCAGCATTTT. Its amino acids are CASSLGGTSNQPQHF. The V and J genes are TRBV7-9 and TRBJ1-5; TRBD1 is a possible D gene, resting on 6 matching bases. Reading the germline V gene (reference sequence) gives CDR1 SEHNR and CDR2 FQNEAQ. The cysteine opens and the phenylalanine closes a CDR3 of 15 amino acids. Kept here is only the CDR3 DNA, which spans 45 bases and is read in frame from base 1. The germline ends are 13 bases apart after V is trimmed by 6 bases and J by 1 base.